This T cell receptor beta chain originates from a study of beta chain features in type 1 diabetes. Germline CDR1 is GTSNPN and CDR2 is SVGIG (reference sequence). This CDR3 is 13 amino acids long. V was trimmed by 5 bases and J by 5 bases, leaving 12 bases between them. The authors sorted CD4+ naive, central memory, regulatory and stem cell-like memory cells via CD45RO/CCR7/CD25/CD127/CD95/CD27. In the case of this clone: Its antigen is still unknown.

Overall study findings and caveats: Overrepresentation of cells with high TCR expression could result from cDNA sequencing. All four CD4+ subsets from Type 1 diabetes patients carried moderately but significantly shorter TCRB CDR3s.

Sequencing targeted expressed TCRB transcripts, as all isolated RNA had been reverse transcribed. Produced via immunoSEQ multiplex PCR; TCRdb's table is partial and in-frame only. The table has 640,000 or so clones, roughly 13% seen once; the top ten hold approximately 0.02%. The sequenced sample was naive CD4+ T cells from blood. This clonotype was obtained from a man aged 18 to 35 with type 1 diabetes. This chain links TRBV30 with TRBJ2-2; D is ambiguous. In DNA form, the CDR3 reads TGTGCCTGGGCCGCAGAGACTACCGGGGAGCTGTTTTTT. It encodes CAWAAETTGELFF. Filled out from reference TRBV30 and TRBJ2-2, the complete variable domain reads SQTIHQWPATLVQPVGSPLSLECTVEGTSNPNLYWYRQAAGRGLQLLFYSVGIGQISSEVPQNLSASRPQDRQFILSSKKLLLSDSGFYLCAWAAETTGELFFGEGSRLTVL.